The rows below give T cell receptor beta chains drawn from one sample of a study of cytomegalovirus exposure and HLA in healthy donors. Sequencing was performed with immunoSEQ multiplex PCR; in TCRdb, only in-frame clones are kept and a portion is missing. The data hold about 80,000 clones, with approximately 80% observed a single time. The sample was PBMCs. These receptors all come from a human donor in good health. Each CDR3 is given with its conserved first and last residue. A D gene is named only where the DNA matches it firmly. The size of a clone is reported for some rows only, either as once, few or many, or as a class for expanded clones.

DNA	CDR3	V	J	D	size
TGCAGCGTTGGGGGCGATGGGACAAAGAACACTGAAGCTTTCTTT	CSVGGDGTKNTEAFF	TRBV29-1	TRBJ1-1	-	-
TGTGCCAGTAGTATACTCAGGGGCAATGAGCAGTTCTTC	CASSILRGNEQFF	TRBV19	TRBJ2-1	-	-
TGCGCCAGCAGCTTGGGGATTGGAGGCGTCAATGAAAAACTGTTTTTT	CASSLGIGGVNEKLFF	TRBV5-1	TRBJ1-4	-	-
TGTGCCTGGAGCGCGACAGGAGACAATCAGCCCCAGAATTTT	CAWSATGDNQPQNF	TRBV30	TRBJ1-5	-	-
TGTGCCAGCAGCTTAATAGCGGGGACCAATGAGCAGTTCTTC	CASSLIAGTNEQFF	TRBV11-2	TRBJ2-1	TRBD2	-
TGTGCCAGCAGCTTATTGGGGGCGCGTATCACTGAAGCTTTCTTT	CASSLLGARITEAFF	TRBV7-2	TRBJ1-1	-	few
TGTGCCAGCAGTTTCCGGGACAGGGGTGGCTACACCTTC	CASSFRDRGGYTF	TRBV6-5	TRBJ1-2	TRBD1	-
TGTGCCAGCAGCCCGAGGGACAGGGGGTCGAATTCACCCCTCCACTTT	CASSPRDRGSNSPLHF	TRBV6-6	TRBJ1-6	TRBD1	-
TGTGCCAGCAGCCAAGCGGTGGCGGGGGGGTCCTACAATGAGCAGTTCTTC	CASSQAVAGGSYNEQFF	TRBV4-2	TRBJ2-1	TRBD2	-
TGTGCCAGCAGCTCGATAGGGGACACCTCGGAAAAACTGTTTTTT	CASSSIGDTSEKLFF	TRBV11-2	TRBJ1-4	-	-